Shown below are 26 T cell receptor beta chains from a single sample sequenced in a study of T cells after somatic rescue of genetic block. The assay was immunoSEQ multiplex PCR, and TCRdb's table has in-frame clones only and misses some. The top ten hold about 3% of the sample, which has tens of thousands of clones, 85% to 95% seen once. The material sequenced was peripheral blood mononuclear cells (PBMCs). These receptors originate from a man in his forties.

This sequence joins TRBV11-3 and TRBJ2-6; either TRBD1 or TRBD2 may supply D (5 bases each). The CDR3 length is 17 residues. The V and J ends lost 5 bases and 0 bases respectively, with 14 bases between them. Germline V gene lookup returns CDR1 SGHNT and CDR2 YENEEA. The CDR3: CASSTWDVSSGANVLTF. The CDR3 nucleotides are TGTGCCAGCAGCACTTGGGACGTTAGCTCTGGGGCCAACGTCCTGACTTTC.

This clone turned up a few times. This chain links TRBV7-8 with TRBJ2-7, with D perhaps given as TRBD1 or TRBD2 (5 bases each). V lost 3 bases and J lost 1, with 13 bases in between. Germline V gives CDR1 SGHVS, CDR2 FQNEAQ. CDR3 length equals 15 residues. The CDR3 spells CASSFYQGPSYEQYF. The CDR3 region has the DNA TGTGCCAGCAGCTTTTATCAGGGACCTTCCTACGAGCAGTACTTC. Full variable domain (missing parts from reference TRBV7-8 and TRBJ2-7): GAGVSQSPRYKVAKRGQDVALRCDPISGHVSLFWYQQALGQGPEFLTYFQNEAQLDKSGLPSDRFFAERPEGSVSTLKIQRTQQEDSAVYLCASSFYQGPSYEQYFGPGTRLTVT.

The rearrangement links TRBV27 to TRBJ2-1, with 10 bases matching TRBD2. J gave up 3 bases and V 2 bases, and 4 bases lay outside the gene matches. The length of the CDR3 is 16 residues. Germline V gene data show CDR1 as MNHEY and CDR2 as SMNVEV (reference sequence). CDR3 DNA sequence: TGTGCCAGCAGTTTAATCCAGCGGGAGGGCTACAATGAGCAGTTCTTC. This translates into CASSLIQREGYNEQFF.

The V gene is TRBV11-2, the J gene TRBJ1-1, with no clear D. The germline gives CDR1 SGHAT, CDR2 FQNNGV. The CDR3 is made up of 13 amino acids. V was pared by 0 bases and J by 2 bases, with 4 bases between. CDR3 sequence reads: CASSLELNTEAFF. CDR3 in DNA: TGTGCCAGCAGCTTAGAACTCAACACTGAAGCTTTCTTT.

The V gene is TRBV10-3, the J gene TRBJ2-7; D call uncertain. The CDR3 contains 13 residues. Per the germline V gene, CDR1 is ENHRY and CDR2 is SYGVKD. Trimming shortened V by 3 bases and J by 6 bases, and 12 bases separated the two germline ends. CDR3 region: CAISEKLEFEQYF. Written as DNA, the CDR3 is TGTGCCATCAGTGAAAAGCTGGAGTTCGAGCAGTACTTC.

This CDR3 is CASSEPTSGSYEQYF. The CDR3 region has the DNA TGTGCCAGCAGTGAACCGACTAGCGGGAGTTACGAGCAGTACTTC. The rearrangement uses TRBV6-1 and TRBJ2-7, with TRBD2 matching over 12 bases. Trimming took 2 bases from V and 4 from J; bases not matched to a gene: 3. The germline V gene encodes CDR1 MNHNS and CDR2 SASEGT. This CDR3 comprises 15 residues.

The chain combines TRBV28 with TRBJ2-3, with D uncertain. The length of the CDR3 is 15 residues. V lost 5 bases to trimming and J lost 2 bases, with 14 bases between them. CDR1 is MDHEN and CDR2 is SYDVKM in the germline V gene. CDR3 residues: CASSRVGLNTDTQYF. CDR3 bases: TGTGCCAGCAGTCGGGTGGGCTTAAACACAGATACGCAGTATTTT.

In its sample, this clone was seen once. The chain carries TRBV7-3 and TRBJ2-2; unclear D gene. V was pared by 3 bases and J by 6 bases, with 5 bases between. Germline values: CDR1 SGHTA, CDR2 FQGTGA. This CDR3 has 12 residues. The CDR3 here is CASSFGAGELFF. The CDR3 DNA reads as TGTGCCAGCAGCTTTGGGGCCGGGGAGCTGTTTTTT.

In its sample, this clone was seen once. The chain has TRBV6-1 and TRBJ2-1; 8 bases line up with TRBD2. The germline V gene has CDR1 MNHNS and CDR2 SASEGT. The CDR3 runs 19 residues. After removal of 1 base from V and 4 bases from J, the junction contained 15 bases not matched to a gene. CDR3 coding DNA: TGTGCCAGCAGTGAAGAGGGGACTAGGGGGTATAAGTTTTACAATGAGCAGTTCTTC. It is translated as CASSEEGTRGYKFYNEQFF.

This clone was picked up a small number of times. The rearrangement uses TRBV9 and TRBJ1-3; D uncertain. The germline V gene has CDR1 SGDLS and CDR2 YYNGEE. V was clipped by 0 bases and J by 0 bases, with 7 bases between them. This CDR3 region has 15 residues. Here the CDR3 reads CASSVEGSSGNTIYF. CDR3 bases: TGTGCCAGCAGCGTAGAAGGCAGCTCTGGAAACACCATATATTTT.

The rearrangement uses TRBV6-1 and TRBJ1-4; 8 bases align to TRBD1. CDR3 length: 14 residues. Germline values: CDR1 MNHNS, CDR2 SASEGT. J was trimmed by 4 bases and V by 6 bases; bases with no gene match: 4. CDR3 region: CASRTGGDNEKLFF. The CDR3 DNA reads as TGTGCCAGCAGAACAGGGGGGGATAATGAAAAACTGTTTTTT.

The chain is built from TRBV5-1 and TRBJ2-6; perhaps TRBD2 as D (5 bases). This CDR3 spans 17 amino acids. The germline gives CDR1 SGHRS, CDR2 YFSETQ. Between the trimmed V and J ends, which lost 0 bases and 0 bases, there was a span of 10 bases. The DNA of the CDR3 is TGCGCCAGCAGCTTGGTTCCGGGGTCCTCTGGGGCCAACGTCCTGACTTTC. Translating gives CASSLVPGSSGANVLTF. Supplemented by reference TRBV5-1 and TRBJ2-6, the full variable domain reads KAGVTQTPRYLIKTRGQQVTLSCSPISGHRSVSWYQQTPGQGLQFLFEYFSETQRNKGNFPGRFSGRQFSNSRSEMNVSTLELGDSALYLCASSLVPGSSGANVLTFGAGSRLTVL.

In its sample, this clone was seen once. Written as DNA, the CDR3 is TGTGCCAGCTCACCACCAGGAATCGGTGGCTACACCTTC. It is translated as CASSPPGIGGYTF. This chain uses TRBV18 with TRBJ1-2, with D hard to call. CDR1 and CDR2 (germline): KGHSH, LQKENI. V was pared by 0 bases and J by 7 bases, with 9 bases between. This CDR3 is built from 13 residues.

The rearrangement links TRBV29-1 to TRBJ1-1; possibly TRBD1 for D (6 bases). Trimming stripped 7 bases from V and 1 base from J, with 10 bases between. The length of the CDR3 is 12 residues. Germline CDR1 reads SQVTM; CDR2 reads ANQGSEA. CDR3 bases: TGCAGCGCGGGACACGCGAACACTGAAGCTTTCTTT. It is translated as CSAGHANTEAFF.

The chain combines TRBV5-5 with TRBJ2-7, with 9 bases lining up with TRBD1. Trimming at V came to 5 bases and at J to 2 bases, leaving 2 bases not matched to a gene. The length of the CDR3 is 13 residues. In germline, CDR1 is SGHKS, CDR2 YYEKEE (reference sequence). CDR3 residues: CASSRQGAYEQYF. The CDR3 bases are TGTGCCAGCAGTCGACAGGGGGCCTACGAGCAGTACTTC. The complete variable domain, with remaining parts taken from reference TRBV5-5 and TRBJ2-7, reads DAGVTQSPTHLIKTRGQQVTLRCSPISGHKSVSWYQQVLGQGPQFIFQYYEKEERGRGNFPDRFSARQFPNYSSELNVNALLLGDSALYLCASSRQGAYEQYFGPGTRLTVT.

The rearrangement links TRBV10-3 to TRBJ2-7; 11 bases match TRBD2. The V and J ends lost 2 bases and 0 bases, in that order; junction bases with no gene match: 9. The CDR3 has 18 amino acids. CDR1 and CDR2 (germline): ENHRY, SYGVKD. The DNA of the CDR3 is TGTGCCATCAGTGAGAATAGCGGGAGGGGATTAAGCTCCTACGAGCAGTACTTC. It is translated as CAISENSGRGLSSYEQYF.

The V gene is TRBV18, the J gene TRBJ2-5; 7 nucleotides match TRBD2. V gave up 2 bases and J gave up 4 bases; unmatched junction bases: 4. The germline CDR1 and CDR2 sequences are KGHSH and LQKENI. The CDR3 loop spans 14 amino acids. CDR3 DNA: TGTGCCAGCTCACCATCGCGGGGGAGAGAGACCCAGTACTTC. As protein: CASSPSRGRETQYF.

The chain links TRBV5-1 to TRBJ2-2; the D gene is possibly TRBD2 (6 bases). Trimming cost V 0 bases and J 4 bases, with 10 bases left between them. The CDR3 is made up of 15 amino acids. The V gene's germline CDR1 is SGHRS and CDR2 YFSETQ. CDR3: CASSLVGGRTGELFF. For the CDR3, the DNA is TGCGCCAGCAGCTTGGTGGGGGGACGCACCGGGGAGCTGTTTTTT. The whole variable domain, filled in from reference TRBV5-1 and TRBJ2-2, reads KAGVTQTPRYLIKTRGQQVTLSCSPISGHRSVSWYQQTPGQGLQFLFEYFSETQRNKGNFPGRFSGRQFSNSRSEMNVSTLELGDSALYLCASSLVGGRTGELFFGEGSRLTVL.

As DNA, the CDR3 is TGTGCCAGCAGTGAAGGGCAGGGGAGGGAAAAACTGTTTTTT. Translating it yields CASSEGQGREKLFF. This sequence joins TRBV25-1 and TRBJ1-4, with D possibly matching TRBD1 (6 bases). V was clipped by 2 bases and J by 8 bases, with 12 bases between them. The CDR3 is 14 residues long. From germline, CDR1 is MGHDK and CDR2 SYGVNS. Full variable domain (rest looked up from reference TRBV25-1 and TRBJ1-4): EADIYQTPRYLVIGTGKKITLECSQTMGHDKMYWYQQDPGMELHLIHYSYGVNSTEKGDLSSESTVSRIRTEHFPLTLESARPSHTSQYLCASSEGQGREKLFFGSGTQLSVL.

The V gene is TRBV7-9, the J gene TRBJ1-2, with D possibly matching TRBD1 (5 bases). CDR1 is SEHNR, CDR2 FQNEAQ, per germline (reference sequence). The CDR3 is made up of 13 amino acids. V shed 5 bases and J shed 2 bases, with 9 bases lying between them. The DNA for the CDR3 is TGTGCCAGCAGCCAGACAGAGAACTATGGCTACACCTTC. Protein product: CASSQTENYGYTF.

The chain's CDR3 is CASSGRRRIYEQYF. CDR3 in DNA: TGTGCCAGCAGTGGCAGACGGAGAATCTACGAGCAGTACTTC. The chain is built from TRBV6-1 and TRBJ2-7, with no clear D. Per germline, CDR1 MNHNS and CDR2 SASEGT. The V end was cut by 4 bases, the J end by 3 bases, with 13 bases between. This CDR3 spans 14 amino acids.

This chain uses TRBV7-8 with TRBJ2-1, with 7 nucleotides matching TRBD2. The germline V gene encodes CDR1 SGHVS and CDR2 FQNEAQ. After removal of 2 bases from V and 6 bases from J, the junction contained 4 bases not matched to a gene. The CDR3 has 14 residues. Written as DNA, the CDR3 is TGTGCCAGCAGCTTAAGGGCTAGCGGCAATGAGCAGTTCTTC. It encodes CASSLRASGNEQFF. Together with reference TRBV7-8 and TRBJ2-1, the CDR3 gives the full variable domain: GAGVSQSPRYKVAKRGQDVALRCDPISGHVSLFWYQQALGQGPEFLTYFQNEAQLDKSGLPSDRFFAERPEGSVSTLKIQRTQQEDSAVYLCASSLRASGNEQFFGPGTRLTVL.

V gene TRBV4-1 combines with J gene TRBJ1-6; 7 positions agree with TRBD1. The CDR3 spans 15 residues. The germline CDR1 and CDR2 sequences are MGHRA and YSYEKL. After removal of 0 bases from V and 9 bases from J, the junction contained 5 bases not matched to a gene. CDR3 sequence: CASSQETGFPSPLHF. Written as DNA, the CDR3 is TGCGCCAGCAGCCAAGAGACAGGGTTTCCTTCACCCCTCCACTTT.

The chain recombines TRBV29-1 with TRBJ1-1, with D perhaps TRBD1 (5 bases). CDR1 and CDR2 from the germline V gene are SQVTM and ANQGSEA. Between the trimmed V and J ends, which lost 6 bases and 0 bases, there was a span of 11 bases. This CDR3 comprises 13 residues. This CDR3 is CSVGRTMNTEAFF. The DNA of the CDR3 is TGCAGCGTGGGGCGGACAATGAACACTGAAGCTTTCTTT.

Note on this clone: The junction shows a germline mismatch at one end, possibly a read error. The CDR3 reads CSVRTTEHRGAVF. The CDR3 nucleotides read TGCAGCGTTCGCACAACCGAACACCGGGGAGCTGTTTTT. The gene calls are TRBV29-1 and TRBJ2-2; weak D call: TRBD2 (5 bases). Germline V gives CDR1 SQVTM, CDR2 ANQGSEA. CDR3 length: 13 amino acids.

The chain recombines TRBV7-6 with TRBJ2-7; TRBD2 matches at 9 bases. CDR3 length equals 14 residues. The junction had 8 bases not matched to a gene; V was cut back by 5 bases and J by 6 bases. The V gene's germline CDR1 is SGHVS and CDR2 FNYEAQ. CDR3 coding DNA: TGTGCCAGCAGCCCCCGGCTAGCGGGAAGCGAGCAGTACTTC. Protein sequence: CASSPRLAGSEQYF.